This T cell receptor beta chain was obtained from a study of blood T cell repertoires in COVID-19 (dated by TCRdb to 2020 to 2022). In the study overall: Collaborator samples came from the United States, Italy and Spain and covered acute and convalescent phases of COVID-19. The prospective study material was composed of cDNA or gDNA derived from T cells, B-cell-depleted T cells, or PBMCs. The dataset comprised deeply sampled blood TCRbeta repertoires from subjects exposed to, actively infected with, or recovered from COVID-19. A freely available public database, intended as a resource for researchers studying the immune response to SARS-CoV-2, is where the repertoires were released. Samples came from the ongoing ImmuneRACE study (first 160 participants) plus 1,254 subjects from 6 global collaborators. A de-identified subject ID, COVID-19 status, age in years and sex were almost always included in the sample metadata. Where HLA class I and class II types were available, the types were taken from metadata supplied by the sample provider, not from assay-based typing.

This clone was seen once. Its specific antigen is unknown. No base-level quality is on record; no much larger clone is a single base apart. In Seattle, one collaborating source enrolled patients while the infection was active and tracked those patients longitudinally over the course of disease. Collaborating institutions collected whole blood in K2EDTA tubes following their own protocols. For TCRbeta analysis, collaborator samples were shipped as frozen whole blood, as isolated PBMCs, or as DNA extracted from either sample type. The CDR3 contains 14 residues, cysteine and phenylalanine counted. Here the CDR3 DNA is all that survives: 42 bases in frame from base 1. TCRbeta CDR3 regions were amplified from genomic DNA using the immunoSEQ Assay, a bias-controlled multiplex PCR. The original pipeline was this. The number of nucleated cells in each sample was estimated from the amplification of reference gene primers within the assay. To quantify the absolute abundance of each unique TCRbeta CDR3 rearrangement, sequence reads were collapsed and filtered. For each sample, productive Simpson clonality was calculated as the square root of Simpson's diversity index over productive rearrangements. TCRdb limited this immuneACCESS table to in-frame rearrangements with V and J called. A share of clones is missing; checked studies link under half to unresolved V genes, and the rest is unexplained. V, J and clone size were drawn from that table, and D and trimming were deduced from the DNA. For this sample there are approximately 170,000 clones; roughly 86% appear just once. The ten largest make up 2% to 3% of the sample.

What the study reported, not specific to this receptor: How much clinical and demographic metadata was included differed by source and by participant, and the metadata was provided uncurated.

Recombination joined TRBV21-1 with TRBJ2-1; the table's D call of TRBD2 was not tested on the DNA. TRBV21-1 is a pseudogene segment. The source is a woman aged 80 or over with COVID-19, enrolled during active disease. Sequenced sample: peripheral blood. The nucleotides are TGTGCCAGCAGACTGAGGAGCTCCTACAATGAGCAGTTCTTC. Translated, it gives CASRLRSSYNEQFF.